Listed below are T cell receptor beta chains from one sample, sequenced in a study of T cells in Graves' hyperthyroidism and ophthalmopathy. TCRdb independently ran MiXCR on the multiplex PCR reads; one entry per CDR3 protein. The sample includes about 400,000 distinct CDR3 sequences, over 13% seen only once; the top ten take 25% to 30%. Sample: blood. All receptors come from a man in his forties or fifties with Graves' ophthalmopathy. CDR3s leave out the opening cysteine and the closing phenylalanine or tryptophan.

cdr3_aa	j_call	v_call
ASSQRAGGSGELF	TRBJ2-2	TRBV3-1
ASSYIAGPGEQY	TRBJ2-7	TRBV7-2
ASSYFSREKGNTGELF	TRBJ2-2	TRBV6-2/TRBV6-3
ASSLDRGRQF	TRBJ2-1	TRBV14
ASSLNDRGEQY	TRBJ2-7	TRBV12-3/TRBV12-4
ASSQDGAIIQETQY	TRBJ2-5	TRBV3-1
SAPRGDGADTQY	TRBJ2-3	TRBV20-1
ASSLRGLIDTQY	TRBJ2-3	TRBV11-2
SVEGYRTGGKSQY	TRBJ2-7	TRBV29-1
ASSFSSGRTNTGELF	TRBJ2-2	TRBV5-1
ASSVGSSGSYEQY	TRBJ2-7	TRBV9
ASSFEYNQPQH	TRBJ1-5	TRBV12-3/TRBV12-4
ASSVHRGDYGYT	TRBJ1-2	TRBV9
AWSVPGYEQF	TRBJ2-1	TRBV30
ASSQGQGDTQY	TRBJ2-3	TRBV5-1
ASSLSGPPSYEQY	TRBJ2-7	TRBV19
ASSLNTVTYEQY	TRBJ2-7	TRBV7-8
ATSRDQAAETQY	TRBJ2-5	TRBV15
AWNGNTEAF	TRBJ1-1	TRBV30
ASSPEGVTGELF	TRBJ2-2	TRBV13
ASSGGFYEQY	TRBJ2-7	TRBV19
SARVAGEGEQY	TRBJ2-7	TRBV20-1
ASSQDVAAQETQY	TRBJ2-5	TRBV14
ANSPRTPYGYT	TRBJ1-2	TRBV14
ASSFGSAGRVGELF	TRBJ2-2	TRBV5-1
ASSVGASANTGELF	TRBJ2-2	TRBV9
ASSLALTGQGRKGSYEQY	TRBJ2-7	TRBV7-9
ASNLGLAGSREQY	TRBJ2-7	TRBV9
ASSSFGTVYGYT	TRBJ1-2	TRBV5-1
ASSLGQGGREQF	TRBJ2-1	TRBV5-1
SVDGVGGAYNEQF	TRBJ2-1	TRBV29-1